Listed here are 27 T cell receptor beta chains from one sample, sequenced in a study of T-cell reconstitution after alpha-beta-depleted transplantation in children. Unique molecular identifiers were used to barcode this TCRbeta library. TCRdb re-analysed the PCR reads in MiXCR, keeping a single row per CDR3 protein. In the table there are approximately 130,000 distinct CDR3 sequences, 9.7% of which are singletons. The sequenced sample was PBMCs, mostly from graft donor cells, obtained 180 days after TCRalphabeta/CD19-depleted stem cell transplant. These receptors all come from a girl less than two years old who had a stem cell transplant for combined immunodeficiency, so the T cells may come from the graft donor.

The genes are TRBV7-2 and TRBJ2-7; the D gene is possibly TRBD2 (5 bases). Between the trimmed V and J ends, which lost 5 bases and 6 bases, there was a span of 11 bases. This CDR3 is 12 amino acids long. CDR1 is SGHTA and CDR2 is FQGNSA in the germline V gene. CDR3 coding DNA: TGTGCCAGCAGCGCCGGACTTGTCGAGCAGTACTTC. Translating it yields CASSAGLVEQYF.

This clonotype was seen repeatedly, ten times or more. The chain links TRBV5-8 to TRBJ1-1, with TRBD1 as a possible D gene (5 bases). CDR1 is SGHTS and CDR2 is YDEGEE in the germline V gene. The V gene lost 4 bases and the J gene lost 0 bases, with 13 bases spanning the gap. This CDR3 has 15 residues. The DNA of the CDR3 is TGTGCCAGCAGCGCTTCGGGGGTTCTGAACACTGAAGCTTTCTTT. Its protein product is CASSASGVLNTEAFF.

This clonotype showed up just a few times. The chain joins TRBV5-5 to TRBJ1-1, with D uncertain. The V end lost 4 bases, the J end lost 3 bases, and 16 bases lay between the germline ends. This CDR3 contains 15 residues. Germline values: CDR1 SGHKS, CDR2 YYEKEE (reference sequence). The CDR3: CASSLTTMDDTEAFF. The CDR3 DNA follows: TGTGCCAGCAGCCTTACGACGATGGACGACACTGAAGCTTTCTTT. Full variable domain (missing parts from reference TRBV5-5 and TRBJ1-1): DAGVTQSPTHLIKTRGQQVTLRCSPISGHKSVSWYQQVLGQGPQFIFQYYEKEERGRGNFPDRFSARQFPNYSSELNVNALLLGDSALYLCASSLTTMDDTEAFFGQGTRLTVV.

This clonotype was detected a few times. This chain links TRBV5-1 with TRBJ1-1, with D uncertain. V shed 4 bases and J shed 0 bases, with 13 bases lying between them. CDR1 and CDR2 from the germline V gene are SGHRS and YFSETQ. The CDR3 has 15 amino acids. The CDR3 DNA reads TGCGCCAGCAGCGCCCCTCGGGGAATGAACACTGAAGCTTTCTTT. It yields the protein CASSAPRGMNTEAFF.

This clonotype was seen at least ten times. The chain employs TRBV12-3 or TRBV12-4 and TRBJ2-3, with 8 bases lining up with TRBD2. The CDR3 is 16 amino acids. Trimming took 2 bases from V and 4 from J; bases not matched to a gene: 8. CDR3 DNA: TGTGCCAGCAGTTTAATGGCGGGAGGCCCACCAGATACGCAGTATTTT. Translating it yields CASSLMAGGPPDTQYF.

The J gene is TRBJ2-5, the V gene TRBV18; D uncertain. V gave up 3 bases and J gave up 2 bases, with 7 bases separating them. From germline, CDR1 is KGHSH and CDR2 LQKENI. CDR3 length: 13 amino acids. The CDR3 reads CASSPGEQETQYF. The CDR3 nucleotides read TGTGCCAGCTCACCGGGCGAACAAGAGACCCAGTACTTC.

This clonotype was recorded many times. The chain combines TRBV20-1 with TRBJ2-5; no clear D gene. Germline V gene lookup returns CDR1 DFQATT and CDR2 SNEGSKA (reference sequence). This CDR3 has 11 residues. Written as DNA, the CDR3 is TGCAGCGCGTGGGATCAAGAGACCCAGTACTTC. This sequence encodes CSAWDQETQYF.

This clonotype was counted many times. V gene TRBV27 combines with J gene TRBJ1-2; D is undetermined. Trimming cost V 3 bases and J 7 bases, with 15 bases left between them. CDR1 MNHEY and CDR2 SMNVEV come from the germline V gene (reference sequence). The CDR3 is made up of 14 amino acids. This CDR3 reads CASSFGRARGGYTF. The CDR3 DNA is TGTGCCAGCAGTTTCGGTCGGGCCCGGGGTGGCTACACCTTC.

This clonotype showed up just a few times. Here the CDR3 reads CASTPRGHGELFF. Written as DNA, the CDR3 is TGTGCCAGCACCCCCCGAGGGCACGGGGAGCTGTTTTTT. This chain links TRBV2 with TRBJ2-2; a weak D match, TRBD2 (5 bases). V lost 7 bases to trimming and J lost 7 bases, with 13 bases between them. The CDR3 loop spans 13 amino acids. The germline V gene has CDR1 SNHLY and CDR2 FYNNEI. Based on the CDR3 plus reference TRBV2 and TRBJ2-2, the full variable domain is EPEVTQTPSHQVTQMGQEVILRCVPISNHLYFYWYRQILGQKVEFLVSFYNNEISEKSEIFDDQFSVERPDGSNFTLKIRSTKLEDSAMYFCASTPRGHGELFFGEGSRLTVL.

This clonotype appeared a few times. V usage is TRBV6-2 or TRBV6-3 and J usage is TRBJ2-2; the D call may be TRBD1 or TRBD2 (5 bases each). Trimming left V 7 bases short and J 6 bases short, with 18 bases between. This CDR3 comprises 15 residues. In germline, CDR1 is MNHEY, CDR2 SVGEGT. This CDR3 is CASISGTFFPGELFF. The CDR3 nucleotides are TGTGCCAGCATCTCCGGGACCTTTTTCCCCGGGGAGCTGTTTTTT.

This chain links TRBV24-1 with TRBJ2-3; weak D call: TRBD2 (7 bases). The CDR3 covers 17 residues. Per the germline V gene, CDR1 is KGHDR and CDR2 is SFDVKD. Trimming took 3 bases from V and 4 from J, leaving 19 bases between them. The CDR3 coding sequence is TGTGCCACCAGTGATCCCACGGGGGGCGCCGCACCAGATACGCAGTATTTT. Its protein is CATSDPTGGAAPDTQYF.

The chain recombines TRBV25-1 with TRBJ2-3; D remains ambiguous. Looked up from germline, CDR1 is MGHDK and CDR2 is SYGVNS. This CDR3 spans 14 amino acids. Trimming cost V 6 bases and J 0 bases, with 10 bases left between them. CDR3 sequence: CASRPGTSTDTQYF. The CDR3 coding sequence is TGTGCCAGCAGGCCCGGAACGAGCACAGATACGCAGTATTTT.

In this sample, this clonotype turned up a few times. This chain joins TRBV29-1 and TRBJ2-5; D not resolved. The CDR3 has 11 amino acids. Germline CDR1 is SQVTM and CDR2 is ANQGSEA. V lost 5 bases to trimming and J lost 5 bases, with 9 bases between them. The CDR3 sequence: CSVLGWETQYF. Written as DNA, the CDR3 is TGCAGCGTTTTGGGCTGGGAGACCCAGTACTTC. Supplemented by reference TRBV29-1 and TRBJ2-5, the full variable domain reads SAVISQKPSRDICQRGTSLTIQCQVDSQVTMMFWYRQQPGQSLTLIATANQGSEATYESGFVIDKFPISRPNLTFSTLTVSNMSPEDSSIYLCSVLGWETQYFGPGTRLLVL.

This clonotype was counted only a few times. J is TRBJ2-5 and V is TRBV5-1; the D gene could be TRBD1 or TRBD2 (5 bases each). CDR1 is SGHRS, CDR2 YFSETQ, per germline. The V and J ends lost 0 bases and 2 bases respectively, with 11 bases between them. CDR3 size: 15 residues. The CDR3 region has the DNA TGCGCCAGCAGCTTGGGAGGGGAGAGTCAAGAGACCCAGTACTTC. Its protein is CASSLGGESQETQYF.

This clonotype occurred many times. V is TRBV7-2 and J is TRBJ2-5; D may be TRBD1 (6 bases). This CDR3 comprises 13 residues. V dropped 3 bases and J dropped 5 bases, with 10 bases sitting between them. In germline, CDR1 is SGHTA, CDR2 FQGNSA. DNA for the CDR3: TGTGCCAGCAGCTTGAACAGGGCGGAGACCCAGTACTTC. Its protein product is CASSLNRAETQYF.

There are a few counts of this clonotype. The chain employs TRBV12-3 or TRBV12-4 and TRBJ1-3, with a possible D match to TRBD1 (5 bases). The CDR3 consists of 16 residues. Trimming cost V 2 bases and J 0 bases, with 11 bases left between them. The CDR3 nucleotides read TGTGCCAGCAGTTTAAGGGGTCTTAGCTCTGGAAACACCATATATTTT. This codes for CASSLRGLSSGNTIYF.

The chain employs TRBV5-1 and TRBJ1-2; 8 bases are a match to TRBD1. V gave up 2 bases and J gave up 2 bases; unmatched junction bases: 5. Looked up from germline, CDR1 is SGHRS and CDR2 is YFSETQ. This CDR3 has 15 residues. In DNA, the CDR3 is TGCGCCAGCAGCTTACCGGGACAGGAGAACTATGGCTACACCTTC. This sequence encodes CASSLPGQENYGYTF.

CDR3 amino acids: CASSLFRDRNYGYTF. CDR3 sequence (DNA): TGTGCCAGCAGTTTATTTAGGGACAGAAACTATGGCTACACCTTC. The chain uses TRBV12-3 or TRBV12-4 and TRBJ1-2; 7 bases are a match to TRBD1. With 2 bases clipped from V and 2 bases from J, the junction kept 5 bases outside the gene matches. The CDR3 contains 15 residues.

This clonotype was seen more than once but under ten times. The J gene is TRBJ2-3, the V gene TRBV4-3; weak D call: TRBD1 (5 bases). Germline CDR1 is LGHNA and CDR2 is YSLEER. CDR3 length: 16 residues. Deletions cut 1 base from V and 1 base from J, with 12 bases between. The CDR3 here is CASSQVVWGGTDTQYF. DNA for the CDR3: TGCGCCAGCAGCCAAGTAGTTTGGGGCGGCACAGATACGCAGTATTTT.

The chain carries TRBV7-2 and TRBJ2-5, with TRBD1 matching 8 bases. Germline V gene lookup returns CDR1 SGHTA and CDR2 FQGNSA. CDR3 length: 13 amino acids. V lost 4 bases and J lost 5; bases outside the gene matches: 3. The CDR3 DNA sequence: TGTGCCAGCAGCTCCAGGGGGCGGGAGACCCAGTACTTC. Translation gives CASSSRGRETQYF.

The gene calls are TRBV29-1 and TRBJ2-3, with D hard to call. CDR1 and CDR2 from the germline V gene are SQVTM and ANQGSEA. The CDR3 is 13 amino acids. The germline V and J ends were trimmed by 4 bases and 3 bases, with 11 bases remaining between them. CDR3 region: CSVGRAFTDTQYF. The CDR3 coding sequence is TGCAGCGTTGGTCGGGCATTTACAGATACGCAGTATTTT.

This clonotype was counted only a few times. The J gene is TRBJ1-2, the V gene TRBV6-5; D not resolved. V lost 4 bases and J 0 bases, leaving 9 bases between the germline ends. CDR3 size: 14 residues. Germline assignment: CDR1 MNHEY and CDR2 SVGAGI. The CDR3 DNA is TGTGCCAGCAGTTCCTCGGCCACTAACTATGGCTACACCTTC. It codes for CASSSSATNYGYTF.

V and J are TRBV28 and TRBJ2-1; 10 bases align to TRBD2. J lost 8 bases, V lost 2 bases, and 9 bases had no gene match. CDR1 and CDR2 (germline): MDHEN, SYDVKM. The CDR3 contains 16 residues. The chain's CDR3 is CASSLNLLAGAHEQFF. The CDR3 bases are TGTGCCAGCAGTTTAAATTTGCTAGCGGGGGCCCATGAGCAGTTCTTC.

This clonotype was found many times. The rearrangement links TRBV18 to TRBJ2-7, with D perhaps TRBD1 (6 bases). Trimming removed 3 bases from V and 2 bases from J, with 14 bases in between. Germline V gene sequence: CDR1 KGHSH, CDR2 LQKENI. CDR3 size: 15 residues. The CDR3 coding sequence is TGTGCCAGCTCACCCCTACTGACAGGTCCCTACGAGCAGTACTTC. It is translated as CASSPLLTGPYEQYF.

A remark on this clonotype: At one boundary the junction diverges from the germline segment, which might be a read error. V is TRBV20-1 and J is TRBJ2-7, with D perhaps TRBD1 (6 bases). The CDR3 is made up of 11 amino acids. Per the germline V gene, CDR1 is DFQATT and CDR2 is SNEGSKA (reference sequence). CDR3 in amino acids: CSARGRHEQYF. The CDR3 DNA reads TGCAGCGCTAGGGGGAGACACGAGCAGTACTTC.

The chain couples TRBV20-1 to TRBJ2-7; TRBD1 or TRBD2 may be the D gene (5 bases each). V was cut by 6 bases and J by 2 bases, with 14 bases left in between. The CDR3 extends over 13 amino acids. In germline, CDR1 is DFQATT, CDR2 SNEGSKA (reference sequence). CDR3: CSAGARGTYEQYF. CDR3 coding DNA: TGCAGTGCCGGGGCCCGGGGCACCTACGAGCAGTACTTC.

This clonotype was detected only a few times. The chain couples TRBV6-2 or TRBV6-3 to TRBJ2-3, with 9 nucleotides matching TRBD2. This CDR3 spans 20 amino acids. V gave up 10 bases and J gave up 2 bases; unmatched junction bases: 25. The germline gives CDR1 MNHEY, CDR2 SVGEGT. CDR3 protein: CATGFSRGGNHVPSTDTQYF. CDR3 DNA: TGTGCCACCGGATTTTCGCGGGGGGGAAACCATGTACCCTCCACAGATACGCAGTATTTT.